This TCR beta chain was profiled in a study of OX40 agonist ivuxolimab in advanced cancers. Study information: The diagnoses of dose-escalation patients were hepatocellular carcinoma, melanoma, renal cell or head and neck cancer. Earlier treatment with anti-PD-1, anti-PD-L1 or anti-CTLA-4 was permitted, and less than 50% had received some.

With regard to this clone: Its antigen remains unknown.

Trimming removed 5 bases from V and 2 bases from J, with 12 bases in between. The length of the CDR3 is 14 residues. Germline V gene data show CDR1 as MDHEN and CDR2 as SYDVKM. Study conclusions and caveats: CD8+ T cells averaged more expanded clones than CD4+. Low normalized T-cell clonal expansion was additionally recorded for some nonresponders.

This table comes from immunoSEQ multiplex PCR, and its TCRdb copy is limited to in-frame clones, with some not included. The sample contains about 40,000 clones, approximately 89% of which appear only once. The chain uses TRBV28 and TRBJ2-5, with D possibly being TRBD2 (6 bases). The TCR originated in an adult with an advanced solid tumor such as melanoma, head and neck, liver or kidney cancer. The sample was CD4+ or CD8+ T cells sorted from blood, taken in a trial of the OX40 agonist ivuxolimab. CDR3 loop: CASSARDFQETQYF. The DNA of the CDR3 is TGTGCCAGCAGTGCTAGGGACTTTCAAGAGACCCAGTACTTC.